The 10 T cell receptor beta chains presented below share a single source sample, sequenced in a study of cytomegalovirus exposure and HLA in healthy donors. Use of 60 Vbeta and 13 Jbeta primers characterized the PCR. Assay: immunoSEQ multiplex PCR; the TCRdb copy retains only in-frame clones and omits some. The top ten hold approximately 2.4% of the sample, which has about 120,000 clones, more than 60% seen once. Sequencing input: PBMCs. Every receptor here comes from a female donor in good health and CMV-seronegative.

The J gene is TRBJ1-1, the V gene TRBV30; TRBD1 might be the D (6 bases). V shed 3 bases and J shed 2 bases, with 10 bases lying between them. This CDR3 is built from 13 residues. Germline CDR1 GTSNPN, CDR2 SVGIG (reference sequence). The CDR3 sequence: CAWREGHNTEAFF. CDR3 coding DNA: TGTGCCTGGAGAGAGGGACACAACACTGAAGCTTTCTTT.

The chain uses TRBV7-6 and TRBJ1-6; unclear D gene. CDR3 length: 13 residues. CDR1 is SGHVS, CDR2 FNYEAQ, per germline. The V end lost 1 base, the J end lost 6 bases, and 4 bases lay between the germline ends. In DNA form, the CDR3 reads TGTGCCAGCAGCTTAGACACTAATTCACCCCTCCACTTT. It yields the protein CASSLDTNSPLHF.

The CDR3 loop is CASSLLRGFYNEQFF. The CDR3 coding sequence is TGTGCCAGCAGTTTACTTAGGGGTTTCTACAATGAGCAGTTCTTC. The genes are TRBV6-6 and TRBJ2-1; tentative D call: TRBD1 (5 bases). The CDR3 spans 15 residues. Germline CDR1 is MNHNY and CDR2 is SVGAGI (reference sequence). Trimming stripped 4 bases from V and 3 bases from J, with 13 bases between.

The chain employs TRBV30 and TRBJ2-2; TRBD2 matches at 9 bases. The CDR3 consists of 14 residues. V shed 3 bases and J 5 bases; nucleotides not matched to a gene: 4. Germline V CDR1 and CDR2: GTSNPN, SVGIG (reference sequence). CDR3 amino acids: CAWRLRGGTGELFF. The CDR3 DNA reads TGTGCCTGGAGACTGCGGGGGGGGACCGGGGAGCTGTTTTTT.

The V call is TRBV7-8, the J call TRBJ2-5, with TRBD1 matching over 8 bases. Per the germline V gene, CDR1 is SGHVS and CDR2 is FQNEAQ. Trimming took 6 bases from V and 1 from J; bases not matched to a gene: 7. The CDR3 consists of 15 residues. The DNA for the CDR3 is TGTGCCAGCAGTGACAGGGGCCGAAGCCAAGAGACCCAGTACTTC. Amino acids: CASSDRGRSQETQYF.

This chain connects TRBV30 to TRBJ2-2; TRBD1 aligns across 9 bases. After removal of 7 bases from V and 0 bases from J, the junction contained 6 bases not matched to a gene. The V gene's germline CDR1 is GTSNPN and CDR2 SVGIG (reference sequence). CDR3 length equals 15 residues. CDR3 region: CAYTQGAANTGELFF. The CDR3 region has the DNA TGTGCCTATACACAGGGGGCGGCGAACACCGGGGAGCTGTTTTTT.

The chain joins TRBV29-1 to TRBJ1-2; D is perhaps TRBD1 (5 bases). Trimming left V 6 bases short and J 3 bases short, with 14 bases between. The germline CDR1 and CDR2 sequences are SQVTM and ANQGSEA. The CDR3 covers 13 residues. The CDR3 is CSVSGTSDYGYTF. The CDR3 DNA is TGCAGCGTCAGCGGGACGTCGGACTATGGCTACACCTTC.

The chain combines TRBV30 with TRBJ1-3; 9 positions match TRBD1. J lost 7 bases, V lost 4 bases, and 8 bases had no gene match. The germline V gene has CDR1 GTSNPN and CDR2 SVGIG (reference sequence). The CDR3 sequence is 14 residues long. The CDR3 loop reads CAWIRRDRVNTIYF. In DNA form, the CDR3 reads TGTGCCTGGATCCGACGGGACAGGGTGAACACCATATATTTT. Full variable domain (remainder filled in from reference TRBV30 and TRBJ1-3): SQTIHQWPATLVQPVGSPLSLECTVEGTSNPNLYWYRQAAGRGLQLLFYSVGIGQISSEVPQNLSASRPQDRQFILSSKKLLLSDSGFYLCAWIRRDRVNTIYFGEGSWLTVV.

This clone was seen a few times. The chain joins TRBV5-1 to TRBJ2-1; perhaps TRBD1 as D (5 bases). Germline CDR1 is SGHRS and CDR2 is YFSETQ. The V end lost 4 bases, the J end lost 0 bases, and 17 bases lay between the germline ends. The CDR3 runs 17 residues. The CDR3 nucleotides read TGCGCCAGCAGCCAACCGACAGACAAGAGCTCCTACAATGAGCAGTTCTTC. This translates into CASSQPTDKSSYNEQFF.

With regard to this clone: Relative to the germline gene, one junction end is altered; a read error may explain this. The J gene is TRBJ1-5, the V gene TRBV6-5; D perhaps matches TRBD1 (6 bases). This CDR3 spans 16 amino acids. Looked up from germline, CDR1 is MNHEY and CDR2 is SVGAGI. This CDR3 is CASIYFHGRGSQPQHF. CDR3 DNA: TGTGCCAGCATTTACTTCCATGGCAGGGGTAGTCAGCCCCAGCATTTT.